The 18 T cell receptor beta chains presented below share a single source sample, sequenced in a study of early T cells in non-severe SARS-CoV-2 infection. MiXCR, applied by TCRdb to the 5' RACE reads, yields one record per CDR3 protein. Among about 77,000 distinct CDR3 sequences listed, 16% were seen once. Sequenced material: whole blood. Receptor source: an adult who was a healthcare worker with PCR-confirmed SARS-CoV-2 infection or an uninfected control (not recorded which).

The rearrangement links TRBV29-1 to TRBJ2-1, with a possible D match to TRBD2 (6 bases). From germline, CDR1 is SQVTM and CDR2 ANQGSEA. The CDR3 contains 11 residues. Trimming removed 8 bases at V and 4 bases at J, with 9 bases between. This CDR3 reads CSLGLYNEQFF. CDR3 bases: TGCAGCTTGGGACTTTACAATGAGCAGTTCTTC.

This clonotype was picked up a small number of times. V and J are TRBV7-3 and TRBJ2-7; no definite D call. V lost 2 bases and J lost 0, with 11 bases in between. The CDR3 runs to 15 residues. CDR1 and CDR2 from the germline V gene are SGHTA and FQGTGA. Written as DNA, the CDR3 is TGTGCCAGCAGCTTATTTGGGGAATCCTCCTACGAGCAGTACTTC. The encoded protein is CASSLFGESSYEQYF. Combining the CDR3 with reference TRBV7-3 and TRBJ2-7 gives the whole variable domain GAGVSQTPSNKVTEKGKYVELRCDPISGHTALYWYRQSLGQGPEFLIYFQGTGAADDSGLPNDRFFAVRPEGSVSTLKIQRTERGDSAVYLCASSLFGESSYEQYFGPGTRLTVT.

This clonotype showed up just a few times. This chain joins TRBV3-1 and TRBJ2-7; TRBD1 aligns across 12 bases. The CDR3 is 14 amino acids. Germline trimming cut 3 bases from V and 6 bases from J; bases unmatched to any gene: 3. From germline, CDR1 is LGHDT and CDR2 YNNKEL (reference sequence). The CDR3 sequence: CASSHRDRGREQYF. The CDR3 DNA follows: TGTGCCAGCAGCCACCGGGACAGGGGGCGCGAGCAGTACTTC.

This clonotype was counted ten times or more. The chain uses TRBV21-1 and TRBJ2-7; the table's D call, TRBD2, has no DNA check behind it. TRBV21-1 is termed a pseudogene. CDR3 length: 19 residues. This CDR3 is CASSPIGSELGNATYEQYF. Written as DNA, the CDR3 is TGTGCCAGCAGCCCAATCGGTTCGGAACTCGGAAACGCTACCTACGAGCAGTACTTC.

This clonotype was seen at least ten times. An end of the junction differs from the germline gene, which may be a read error. This sequence joins TRBV7-7 and TRBJ2-3; 10 bases map to TRBD1. Germline CDR1 reads SSHAT; CDR2 reads FNYEAQ (reference sequence). The CDR3 spans 14 residues. CDR3 sequence (DNA): TGTGCTAGCAGCCGGGACAGGGGAACAGATACGCAGTATTTT. Its translation: CASSRDRGTDTQYF.

The chain has TRBV6-5 and TRBJ2-7; D is unclear. The CDR3 covers 14 residues. Per germline, CDR1 MNHEY and CDR2 SVGAGI. V shed 8 bases and J shed 0 bases, with 14 bases lying between them. This CDR3 reads CASGKTGSSYEQYF. The CDR3 nucleotides are TGTGCCAGCGGTAAAACCGGTAGCTCCTACGAGCAGTACTTC.

This clonotype has more than one count but fewer than ten. The CDR3 sequence is CASSHGYIEAFF. CDR3 sequence (DNA): TGTGCCAGCAGCCACGGGTATATAGAAGCTTTCTTT. J is TRBJ1-1 and V is TRBV13, with D hard to call. Germline V gives CDR1 PRHDT, CDR2 FYEKMQ (reference sequence). The CDR3 has 12 residues. V lost 5 bases to trimming and J lost 8 bases, with 12 bases between them. Full variable domain (outside the CDR3, taken from reference TRBV13 and TRBJ1-1): AAGVIQSPRHLIKEKRETATLKCYPIPRHDTVYWYQQGPGQDPQFLISFYEKMQSDKGSIPDRFSAQQFSDYHSELNMSSLELGDSALYFCASSHGYIEAFFGQGTRLTVV.

The chain employs TRBV18 and TRBJ1-4; D is unclear. Germline V gene sequence: CDR1 KGHSH, CDR2 LQKENI. The CDR3 is 13 amino acids. The germline V and J ends were trimmed by 1 base and 4 bases, with 4 bases remaining between them. The CDR3 sequence: CASSPQGNEKLFF. CDR3 nucleotides: TGTGCCAGCTCACCACAGGGTAATGAAAAACTGTTTTTT.

The chain combines TRBV7-3 with TRBJ1-5; D unresolved. Trimming stripped 7 bases from V and 1 base from J, with 11 bases between. This CDR3 has 14 residues. Per the germline V gene, CDR1 is SGHTA and CDR2 is FQGTGA. The CDR3 DNA reads TGTGCCAGCAAGAGGGAGCAGAGCAATCAGCCCCAGCATTTT. This gives the protein CASKREQSNQPQHF.

V gene TRBV5-1 combines with J gene TRBJ2-5; D is unclear. The germline V gene has CDR1 SGHRS and CDR2 YFSETQ. CDR3 length: 14 amino acids. V gave up 0 bases and J gave up 0 bases, with 6 bases separating them. CDR3 residues: CASSLGTYQETQYF. The DNA for the CDR3 is TGCGCCAGCAGCTTGGGCACGTACCAAGAGACCCAGTACTTC.

This chain uses TRBV21-1 with TRBJ2-5. TRBV21-1 represents a pseudogene. This CDR3 contains 14 residues. CDR3 coding DNA: TGTGCCAGCAGCCAAAGCATTACCATCGAGACCCAGTACTTC. It encodes CASSQSITIETQYF.

J is TRBJ1-3 and V is TRBV3-1, with D unresolved. The germline V gene encodes CDR1 LGHDT and CDR2 YNNKEL (reference sequence). The CDR3 consists of 13 residues. V dropped 1 base and J dropped 7 bases, with 8 bases sitting between them. CDR3 nucleotides: TGTGCCAGCAGCCAAGGAATTGAGAACACCATATATTTT. Its translation: CASSQGIENTIYF.

The sample holds a few counts of this clonotype. This chain joins TRBV13 and TRBJ2-2, with 9 bases identical to TRBD2. Germline CDR1 PRHDT, CDR2 FYEKMQ (reference sequence). This CDR3 has 16 residues. The junction had 6 bases not matched to a gene; V was cut back by 3 bases and J by 4 bases. CDR3 sequence reads: CASSLLAGAGTGELFF. The CDR3 coding sequence is TGTGCCAGCAGCTTGTTAGCGGGGGCTGGCACCGGGGAGCTGTTTTTT.

The rearrangement uses TRBV25-1 and TRBJ2-7; possible D gene TRBD2, 6 bases. The V gene's germline CDR1 is MGHDK and CDR2 SYGVNS. The CDR3 spans 14 residues. Trimming took 6 bases from V and 5 from J, leaving 17 bases between them. The CDR3 region has the DNA TGTGCCAGCAGAACTAGTGGAGGGGCCAACGAGCAGTACTTC. This sequence encodes CASRTSGGANEQYF.

The rearrangement joins TRBV7-2 to TRBJ2-5, with D perhaps TRBD1 (5 bases). CDR1 SGHTA and CDR2 FQGNSA come from the germline V gene. The length of the CDR3 is 14 residues. The ends were cut back, 1 base at V and 1 base at J, with 7 bases in the middle. The CDR3 protein is CASSLVGPQETQYF. The CDR3 coding sequence is TGTGCCAGCAGCTTAGTGGGGCCCCAAGAGACCCAGTACTTC.

This clonotype occurred a few times. This sequence joins TRBV6-1 and TRBJ2-5, with 7 bases aligning to TRBD1. V was clipped by 6 bases and J by 0 bases; unmatched bases: 4. The CDR3 has 14 amino acids. Germline loops: CDR1 MNHNS, CDR2 SASEGT. This chain's CDR3 is CASRTGQNQETQYF. The CDR3 DNA follows: TGTGCCAGCAGAACGGGACAGAACCAAGAGACCCAGTACTTC.

This clonotype was seen a few times. The chain employs TRBV29-1 and TRBJ2-7; possibly TRBD2 for D (5 bases). The V gene's germline CDR1 is SQVTM and CDR2 ANQGSEA. V dropped 2 bases and J dropped 9 bases, with 11 bases sitting between them. The CDR3 loop spans 11 amino acids. CDR3 DNA: TGCAGCGTTGAAACCCCGGCGGGGCAGTACTTC. Protein product: CSVETPAGQYF.

V is TRBV5-1 and J is TRBJ1-1; TRBD1 agrees at 7 bases. Germline V gene lookup returns CDR1 SGHRS and CDR2 YFSETQ. This CDR3 region has 13 residues. After removal of 4 bases from V and 5 bases from J, the junction contained 5 bases not matched to a gene. The CDR3 region is CASSPSGGTEAFF. The DNA of the CDR3 is TGCGCCAGCAGCCCTTCAGGGGGGACTGAAGCTTTCTTT.